Below, 2 T cell receptor beta chains from the same sample are listed, as sequenced in a study of T cell responses to AZD1222 COVID-19 vaccine. Using immunoSEQ multiplex PCR, the repertoire was profiled, and TCRdb retains in-frame clones only, with some absent. The table has about 70,000 clones, about four fifths seen once. The material was peripheral blood, obtained on day 0 of AZD1222 vaccination. All receptors derive from an adult in good health.

This clone appeared once. The V call is TRBV2, the J call TRBJ2-1; the D is unclear. This CDR3 region has 13 residues. V lost 6 bases and J 5 bases, leaving 11 bases between the germline ends. Germline CDR1 reads SNHLY; CDR2 reads FYNNEI. The CDR3 here is CASSLGPNNEQFF. The DNA of the CDR3 is TGTGCCAGCAGCCTTGGACCCAACAATGAGCAGTTCTTC.

The CDR3 nucleotides read TGCGCCAGAGGACGAGGCTCTGGAAACACCATATATTTT. Protein product: CARGRGSGNTIYF. This chain joins TRBV10-1 and TRBJ1-3; no clear D gene. Germline values: CDR1 WNHNN, CDR2 SYGVQD (reference sequence). The germline V and J ends were trimmed by 9 bases and 0 bases, with 9 bases remaining between them. CDR3 length: 13 residues.